Below are 2 T cell receptor beta chains sequenced from a single sample in a study of blood T cells in healthy people across ages. It was with a sample-barcoded 5' primer and a J-beta primer mix that a second PCR of roughly 7 to 12 cycles was run. TCRdb reprocessed the 5' RACE reads via MiXCR and lists one record per CDR3 protein. The data hold 790,000 or so distinct CDR3 sequences, with 35% to 50% observed a single time. Sequenced material: blood. Receptors originate from an elderly man in good health.

CDR3 in DNA: TGTGCCAGCAGCGTAGTTGTTACTAGCGGGAGTAATGAGCAGTTCTTC. It translates to CASSVVVTSGSNEQFF. J is TRBJ2-1 and V is TRBV9; 11 bases fit TRBD2. CDR1 is SGDLS and CDR2 is YYNGEE in the germline V gene. J was trimmed by 7 bases and V by 0 bases; bases with no gene match: 6. The CDR3 length is 16 residues.

The rearrangement links TRBV29-1 to TRBJ1-2; 8 positions agree with TRBD1. Losses at the gene ends were 0 bases for V and 8 bases for J; bases not matched to a gene: 11. This CDR3 spans 15 amino acids. Germline V CDR1 and CDR2: SQVTM, ANQGSEA. The CDR3 here is CSVEDYADRAGGYTF. Written as DNA, the CDR3 is TGCAGCGTTGAAGATTATGCGGACAGGGCGGGCGGCTACACCTTC.